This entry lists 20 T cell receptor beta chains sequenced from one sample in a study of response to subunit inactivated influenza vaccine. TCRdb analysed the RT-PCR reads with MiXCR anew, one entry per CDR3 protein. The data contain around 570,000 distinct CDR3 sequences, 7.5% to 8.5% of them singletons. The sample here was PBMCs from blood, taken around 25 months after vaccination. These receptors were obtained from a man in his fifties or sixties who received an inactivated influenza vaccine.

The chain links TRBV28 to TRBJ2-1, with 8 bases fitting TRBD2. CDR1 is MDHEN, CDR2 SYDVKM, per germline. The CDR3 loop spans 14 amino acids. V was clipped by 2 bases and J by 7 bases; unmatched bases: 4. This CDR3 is CASSLGGGRNEQFF. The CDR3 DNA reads TGTGCCAGCAGTTTAGGCGGGGGGCGTAATGAGCAGTTCTTC.

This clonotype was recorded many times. The CDR3 sequence is CSARGGTLSNQPQHF. In DNA form, the CDR3 reads TGCAGTGCTAGAGGGGGGACCCTTAGCAATCAGCCCCAGCATTTT. The chain uses TRBV20-1 and TRBJ1-5; D might be TRBD1 (5 bases). The CDR3 runs 15 residues. V shed 1 base and J shed 0 bases, with 10 bases lying between them. The V gene's germline CDR1 is DFQATT and CDR2 SNEGSKA (reference sequence).

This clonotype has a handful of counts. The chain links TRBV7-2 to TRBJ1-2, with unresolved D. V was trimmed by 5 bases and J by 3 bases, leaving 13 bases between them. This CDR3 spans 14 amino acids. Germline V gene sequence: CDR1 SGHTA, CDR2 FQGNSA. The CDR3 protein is CASSTGVLYYGYTF. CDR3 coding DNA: TGTGCCAGCAGCACCGGGGTACTATACTATGGCTACACCTTC.

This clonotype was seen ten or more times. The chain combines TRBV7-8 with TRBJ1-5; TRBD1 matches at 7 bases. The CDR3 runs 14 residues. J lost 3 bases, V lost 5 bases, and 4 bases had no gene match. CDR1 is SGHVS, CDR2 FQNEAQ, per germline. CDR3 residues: CASSPGQFNQPQHF. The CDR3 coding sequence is TGTGCCAGCAGCCCGGGACAGTTCAATCAGCCCCAGCATTTT. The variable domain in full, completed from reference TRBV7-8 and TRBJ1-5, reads GAGVSQSPRYKVAKRGQDVALRCDPISGHVSLFWYQQALGQGPEFLTYFQNEAQLDKSGLPSDRFFAERPEGSVSTLKIQRTQQEDSAVYLCASSPGQFNQPQHFGDGTRLSIL.

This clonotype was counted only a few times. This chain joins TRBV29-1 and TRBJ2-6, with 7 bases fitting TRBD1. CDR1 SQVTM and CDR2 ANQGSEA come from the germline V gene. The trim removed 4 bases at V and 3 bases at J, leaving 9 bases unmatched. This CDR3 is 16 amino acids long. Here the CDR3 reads CSVGQGWFSGANVLTF. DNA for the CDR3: TGCAGCGTTGGACAGGGATGGTTCAGTGGGGCCAACGTCCTGACTTTC.

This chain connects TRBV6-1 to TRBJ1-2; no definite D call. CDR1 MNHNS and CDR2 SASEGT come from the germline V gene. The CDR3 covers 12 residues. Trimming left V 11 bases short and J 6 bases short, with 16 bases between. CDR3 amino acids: CAGPGTKDGYTF. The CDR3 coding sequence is TGTGCCGGACCGGGTACTAAGGATGGCTACACCTTC.

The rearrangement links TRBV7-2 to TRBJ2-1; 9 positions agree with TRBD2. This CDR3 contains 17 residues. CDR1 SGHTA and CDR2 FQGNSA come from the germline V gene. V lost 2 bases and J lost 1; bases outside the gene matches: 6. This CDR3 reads CASSLKSSGVSYNEQFF. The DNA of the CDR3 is TGTGCCAGCAGCTTAAAATCTAGCGGGGTGTCCTACAATGAGCAGTTCTTC.

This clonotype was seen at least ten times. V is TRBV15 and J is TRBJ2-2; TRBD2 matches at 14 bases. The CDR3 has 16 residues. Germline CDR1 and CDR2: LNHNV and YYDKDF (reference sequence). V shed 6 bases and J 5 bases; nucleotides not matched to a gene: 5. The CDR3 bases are TGTGCCACCAGGGGACTAGCGGGAGTTGTTACCGGGGAGCTGTTTTTT. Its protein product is CATRGLAGVVTGELFF.

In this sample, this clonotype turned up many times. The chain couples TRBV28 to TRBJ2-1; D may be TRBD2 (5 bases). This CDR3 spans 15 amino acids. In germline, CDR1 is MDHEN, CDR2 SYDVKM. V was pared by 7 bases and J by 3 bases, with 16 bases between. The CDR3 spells CASTLAAAGYNEQFF. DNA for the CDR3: TGTGCCAGCACCTTGGCGGCGGCGGGCTACAATGAGCAGTTCTTC. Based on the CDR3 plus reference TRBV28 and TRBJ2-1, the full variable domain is DVKVTQSSRYLVKRTGEKVFLECVQDMDHENMFWYRQDPGLGLRLIYFSYDVKMKEKGDIPEGYSVSREKKERFSLILESASTNQTSMYLCASTLAAAGYNEQFFGPGTRLTVL.

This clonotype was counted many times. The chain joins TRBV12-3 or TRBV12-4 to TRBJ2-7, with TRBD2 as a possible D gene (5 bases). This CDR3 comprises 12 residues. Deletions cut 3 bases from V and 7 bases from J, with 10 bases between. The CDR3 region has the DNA TGTGCCAGCAGTTTGATCGGGATTGAGCAGTACTTC. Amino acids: CASSLIGIEQYF.

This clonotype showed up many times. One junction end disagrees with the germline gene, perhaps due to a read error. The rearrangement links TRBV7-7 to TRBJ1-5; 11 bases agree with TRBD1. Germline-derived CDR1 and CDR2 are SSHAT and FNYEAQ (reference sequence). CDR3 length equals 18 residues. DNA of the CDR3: TGTGCTAGCAGCTTAGAGGATCTAGGACAGGGGGCTGATCAGCCCCAGCATTTT. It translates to CASSLEDLGQGADQPQHF.

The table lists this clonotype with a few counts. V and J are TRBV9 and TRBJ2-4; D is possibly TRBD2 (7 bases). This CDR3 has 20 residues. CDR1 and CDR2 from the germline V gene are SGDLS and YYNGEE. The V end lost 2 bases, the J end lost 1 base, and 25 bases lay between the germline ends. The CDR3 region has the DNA TGTGCCAGCAGCGTGTCCGAGGGAGGGTTTAGGGGGTTTGCCAAAAACATTCAGTACTTC. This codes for CASSVSEGGFRGFAKNIQYF.

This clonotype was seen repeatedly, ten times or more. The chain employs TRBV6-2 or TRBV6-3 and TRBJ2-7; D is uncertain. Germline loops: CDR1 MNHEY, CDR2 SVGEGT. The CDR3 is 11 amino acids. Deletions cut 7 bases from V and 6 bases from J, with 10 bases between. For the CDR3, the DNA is TGTGCCAGCACGAGGTCCGGCGAGCAGTACTTC. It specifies CASTRSGEQYF.

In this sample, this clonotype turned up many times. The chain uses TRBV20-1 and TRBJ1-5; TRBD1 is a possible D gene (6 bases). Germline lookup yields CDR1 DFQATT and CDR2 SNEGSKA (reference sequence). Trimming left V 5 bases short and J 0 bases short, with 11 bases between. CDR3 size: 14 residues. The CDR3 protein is CSARRGNSNQPQHF. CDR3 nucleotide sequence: TGCAGTGCTCGGAGGGGGAATAGCAATCAGCCCCAGCATTTT.

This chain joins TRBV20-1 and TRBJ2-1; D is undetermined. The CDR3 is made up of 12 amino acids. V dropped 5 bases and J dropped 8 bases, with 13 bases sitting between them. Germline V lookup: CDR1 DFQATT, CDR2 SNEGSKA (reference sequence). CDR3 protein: CSAHAEIDEQFF. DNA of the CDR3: TGCAGTGCTCACGCGGAGATCGATGAGCAGTTCTTC.

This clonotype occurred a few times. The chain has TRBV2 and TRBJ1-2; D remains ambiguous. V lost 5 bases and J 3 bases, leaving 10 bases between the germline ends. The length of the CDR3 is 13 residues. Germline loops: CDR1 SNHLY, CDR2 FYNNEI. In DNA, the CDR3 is TGTGCCAGCAGTACGGACTGGGACTATGGCTACACCTTC. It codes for CASSTDWDYGYTF.

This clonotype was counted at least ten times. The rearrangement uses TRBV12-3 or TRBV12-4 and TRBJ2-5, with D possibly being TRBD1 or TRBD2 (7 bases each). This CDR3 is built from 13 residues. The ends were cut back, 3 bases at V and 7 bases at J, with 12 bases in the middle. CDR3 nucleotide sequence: TGTGCCAGCAGTTTGGGCAGGGGGGGGACCCAGTACTTC. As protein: CASSLGRGGTQYF.

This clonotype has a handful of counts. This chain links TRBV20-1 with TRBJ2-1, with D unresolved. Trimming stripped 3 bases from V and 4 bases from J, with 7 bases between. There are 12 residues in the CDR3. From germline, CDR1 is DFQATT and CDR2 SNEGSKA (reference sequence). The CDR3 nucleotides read TGCAGTGCTAGCCAAAAATACAATGAGCAGTTCTTC. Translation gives CSASQKYNEQFF.

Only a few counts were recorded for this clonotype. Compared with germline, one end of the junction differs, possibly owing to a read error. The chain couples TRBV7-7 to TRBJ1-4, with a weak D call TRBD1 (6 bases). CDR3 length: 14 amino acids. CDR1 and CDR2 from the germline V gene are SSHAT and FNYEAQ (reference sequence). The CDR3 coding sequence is TGTGCTAGCAGCCCCGGACAGACGGCTGAAAAACTGTTTTTT. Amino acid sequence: CASSPGQTAEKLFF.

The CDR3 protein is CSARVLGPQFF. The DNA of the CDR3 is TGCAGTGCTAGAGTCCTGGGGCCACAGTTCTTC. This chain links TRBV20-1 with TRBJ2-1, with a possible D match to TRBD1 (5 bases). V lost 1 base and J lost 13, with 11 bases in between. The CDR3 spans 11 residues. Looked up from germline, CDR1 is DFQATT and CDR2 is SNEGSKA (reference sequence).